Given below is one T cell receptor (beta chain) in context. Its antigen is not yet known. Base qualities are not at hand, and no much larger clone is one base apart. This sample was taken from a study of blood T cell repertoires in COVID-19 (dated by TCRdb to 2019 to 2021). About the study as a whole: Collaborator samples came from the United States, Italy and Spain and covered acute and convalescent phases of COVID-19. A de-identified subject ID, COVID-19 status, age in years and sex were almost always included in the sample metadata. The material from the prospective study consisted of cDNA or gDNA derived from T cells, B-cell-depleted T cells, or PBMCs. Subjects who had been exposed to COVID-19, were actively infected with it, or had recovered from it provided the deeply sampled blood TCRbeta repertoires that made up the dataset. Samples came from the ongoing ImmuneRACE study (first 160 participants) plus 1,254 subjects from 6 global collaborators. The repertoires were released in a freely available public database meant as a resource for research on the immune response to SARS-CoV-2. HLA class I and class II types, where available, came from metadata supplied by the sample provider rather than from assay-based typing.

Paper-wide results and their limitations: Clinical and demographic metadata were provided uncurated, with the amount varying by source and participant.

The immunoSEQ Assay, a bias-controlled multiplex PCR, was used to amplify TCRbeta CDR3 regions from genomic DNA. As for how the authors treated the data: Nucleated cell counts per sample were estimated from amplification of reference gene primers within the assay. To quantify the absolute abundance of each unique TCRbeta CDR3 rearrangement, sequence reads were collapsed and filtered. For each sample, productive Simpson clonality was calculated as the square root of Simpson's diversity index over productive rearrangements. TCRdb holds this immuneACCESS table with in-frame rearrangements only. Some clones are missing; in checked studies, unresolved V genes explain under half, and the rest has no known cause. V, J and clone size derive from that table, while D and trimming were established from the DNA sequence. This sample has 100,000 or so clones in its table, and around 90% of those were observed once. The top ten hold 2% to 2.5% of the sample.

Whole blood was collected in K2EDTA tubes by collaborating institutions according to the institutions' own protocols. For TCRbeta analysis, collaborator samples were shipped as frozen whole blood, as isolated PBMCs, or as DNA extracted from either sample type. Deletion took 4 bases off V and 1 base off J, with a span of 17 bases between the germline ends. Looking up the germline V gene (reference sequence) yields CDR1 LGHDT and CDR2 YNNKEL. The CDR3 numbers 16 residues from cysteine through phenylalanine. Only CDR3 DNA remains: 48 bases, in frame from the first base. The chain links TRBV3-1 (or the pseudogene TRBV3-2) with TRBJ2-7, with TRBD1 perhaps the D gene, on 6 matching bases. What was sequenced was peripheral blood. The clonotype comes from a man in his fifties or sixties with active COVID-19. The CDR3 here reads CASSPVAAGASYEQYF. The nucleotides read TGTGCCAGCAGCCCTGTTGCGGCAGGGGCGTCCTACGAGCAGTACTTC.